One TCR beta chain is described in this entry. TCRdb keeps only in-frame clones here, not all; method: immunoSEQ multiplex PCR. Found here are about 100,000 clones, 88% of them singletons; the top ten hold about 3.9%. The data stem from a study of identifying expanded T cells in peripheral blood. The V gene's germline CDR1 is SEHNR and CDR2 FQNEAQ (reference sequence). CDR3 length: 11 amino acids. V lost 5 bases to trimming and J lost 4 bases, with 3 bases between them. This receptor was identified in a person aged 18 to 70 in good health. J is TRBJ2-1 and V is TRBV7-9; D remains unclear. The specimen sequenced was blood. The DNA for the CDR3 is TGTGCCAGCAGCCCTTACAATGAGCAGTTCTTC. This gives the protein CASSPYNEQFF.